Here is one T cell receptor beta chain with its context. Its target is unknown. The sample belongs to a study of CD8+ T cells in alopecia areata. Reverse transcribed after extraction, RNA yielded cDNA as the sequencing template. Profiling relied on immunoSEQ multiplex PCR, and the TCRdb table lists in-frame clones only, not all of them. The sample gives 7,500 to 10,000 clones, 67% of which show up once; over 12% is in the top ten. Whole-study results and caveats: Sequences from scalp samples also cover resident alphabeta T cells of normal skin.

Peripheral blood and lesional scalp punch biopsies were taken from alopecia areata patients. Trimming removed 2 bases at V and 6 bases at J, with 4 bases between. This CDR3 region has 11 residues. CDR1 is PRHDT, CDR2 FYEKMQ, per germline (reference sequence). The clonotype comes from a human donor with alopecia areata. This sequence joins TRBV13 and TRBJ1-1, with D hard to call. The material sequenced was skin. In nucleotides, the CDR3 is TGTGCCAGCAGCTTATTCGCTGAAGCTTTCTTT. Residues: CASSLFAEAFF. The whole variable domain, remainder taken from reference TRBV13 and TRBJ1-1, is AAGVIQSPRHLIKEKRETATLKCYPIPRHDTVYWYQQGPGQDPQFLISFYEKMQSDKGSIPDRFSAQQFSDYHSELNMSSLELGDSALYFCASSLFAEAFFGQGTRLTVV.